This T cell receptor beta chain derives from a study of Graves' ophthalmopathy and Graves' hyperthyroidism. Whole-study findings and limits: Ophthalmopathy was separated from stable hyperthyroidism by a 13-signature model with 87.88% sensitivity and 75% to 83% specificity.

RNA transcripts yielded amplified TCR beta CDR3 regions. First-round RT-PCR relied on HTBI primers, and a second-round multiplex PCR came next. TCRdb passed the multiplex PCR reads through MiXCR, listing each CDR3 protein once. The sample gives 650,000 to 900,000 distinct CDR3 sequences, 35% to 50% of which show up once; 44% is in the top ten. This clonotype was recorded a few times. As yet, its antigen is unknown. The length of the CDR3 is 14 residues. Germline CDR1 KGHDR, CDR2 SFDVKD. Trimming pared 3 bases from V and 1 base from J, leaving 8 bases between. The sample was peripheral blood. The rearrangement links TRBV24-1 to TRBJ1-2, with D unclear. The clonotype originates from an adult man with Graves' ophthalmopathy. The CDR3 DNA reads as TGTGCCACCAGTGATCGAGTTTTTAACTATGGCTACACCTTC. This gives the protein CATSDRVFNYGYTF.